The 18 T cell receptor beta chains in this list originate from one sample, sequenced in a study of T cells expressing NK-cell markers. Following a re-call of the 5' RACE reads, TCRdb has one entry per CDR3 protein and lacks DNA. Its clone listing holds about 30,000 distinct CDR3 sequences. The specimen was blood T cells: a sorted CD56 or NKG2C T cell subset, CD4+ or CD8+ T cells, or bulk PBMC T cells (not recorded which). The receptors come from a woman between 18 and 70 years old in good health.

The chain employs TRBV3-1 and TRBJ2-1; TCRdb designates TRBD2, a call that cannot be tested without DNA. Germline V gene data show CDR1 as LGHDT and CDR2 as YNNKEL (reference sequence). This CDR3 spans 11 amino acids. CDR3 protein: CASSRGGEQFF.

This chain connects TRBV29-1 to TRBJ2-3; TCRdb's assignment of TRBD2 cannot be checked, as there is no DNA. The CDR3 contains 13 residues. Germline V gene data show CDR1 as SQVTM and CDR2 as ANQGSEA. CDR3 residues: CSVVREDTDTQYF.

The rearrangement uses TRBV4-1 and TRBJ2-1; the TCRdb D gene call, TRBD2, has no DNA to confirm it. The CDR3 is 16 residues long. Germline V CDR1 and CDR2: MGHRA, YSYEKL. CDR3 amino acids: CASSQEVRLPYNEQFF.

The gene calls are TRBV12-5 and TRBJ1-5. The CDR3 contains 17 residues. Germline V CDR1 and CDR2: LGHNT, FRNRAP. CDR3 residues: CASGPHQAQFSNQPQHF.

The CDR3 loop reads CSAPTLAGGYNEQFF. The chain carries TRBV20-1 and TRBJ2-1; the TCRdb D gene call, TRBD2, has no DNA to confirm it. Germline V gene data show CDR1 as DFQATT and CDR2 as SNEGSKA (reference sequence). This CDR3 comprises 15 residues.

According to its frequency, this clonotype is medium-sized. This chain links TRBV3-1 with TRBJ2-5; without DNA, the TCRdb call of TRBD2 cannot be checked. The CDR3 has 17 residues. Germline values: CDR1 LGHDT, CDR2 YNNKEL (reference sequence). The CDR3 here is CASSLQIIAGLGETQYF.

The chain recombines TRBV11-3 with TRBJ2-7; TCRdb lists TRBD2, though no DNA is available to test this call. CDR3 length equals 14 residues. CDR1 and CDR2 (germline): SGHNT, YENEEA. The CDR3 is CASATLAGLVEQYF.

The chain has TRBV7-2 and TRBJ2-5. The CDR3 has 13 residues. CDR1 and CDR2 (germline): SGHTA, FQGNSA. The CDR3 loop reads CASRRTEQETQYF.

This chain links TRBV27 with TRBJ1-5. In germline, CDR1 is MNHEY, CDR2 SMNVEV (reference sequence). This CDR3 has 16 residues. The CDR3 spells CASSPSAGGGNQPQHF.

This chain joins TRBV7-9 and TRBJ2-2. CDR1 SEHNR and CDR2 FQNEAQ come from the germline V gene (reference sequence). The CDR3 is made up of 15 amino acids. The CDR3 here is CASSLGGAHTGELFF. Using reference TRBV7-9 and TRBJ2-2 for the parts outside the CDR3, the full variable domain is DTGVSQNPRHKITKRGQNVTFRCDPISEHNRLYWYRQTLGQGPEFLTYFQNEAQLEKSRLLSDRFSAERPKGSFSTLEIQRTEQGDSAMYLCASSLGGAHTGELFFGEGSRLTVL.

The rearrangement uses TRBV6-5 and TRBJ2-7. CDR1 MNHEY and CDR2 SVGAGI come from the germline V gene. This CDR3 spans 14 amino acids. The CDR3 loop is CASSYSSGPYEQYF.

CDR3 loop: CASSLEVLLNWAFF. The chain is built from TRBV5-1 and TRBJ1-1. CDR3 size: 14 residues. Looked up from germline, CDR1 is SGHRS and CDR2 is YFSETQ.

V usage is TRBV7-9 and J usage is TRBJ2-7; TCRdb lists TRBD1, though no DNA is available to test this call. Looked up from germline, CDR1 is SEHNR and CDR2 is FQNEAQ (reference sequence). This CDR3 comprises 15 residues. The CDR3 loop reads CASSLGTGQSYEQYF.

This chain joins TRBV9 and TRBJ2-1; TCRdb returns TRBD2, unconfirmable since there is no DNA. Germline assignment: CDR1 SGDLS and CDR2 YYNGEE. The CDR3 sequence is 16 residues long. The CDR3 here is CASGRDGAGVYNEQFF.

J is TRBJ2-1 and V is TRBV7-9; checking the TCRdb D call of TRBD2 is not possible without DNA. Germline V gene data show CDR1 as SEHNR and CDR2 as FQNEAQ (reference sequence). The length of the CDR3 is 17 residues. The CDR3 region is CASSLSSGGPSYNEQFF.

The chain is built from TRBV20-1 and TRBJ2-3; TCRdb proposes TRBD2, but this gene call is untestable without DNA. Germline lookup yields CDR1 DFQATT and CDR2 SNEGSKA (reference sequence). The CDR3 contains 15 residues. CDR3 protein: CSARGPSGGTDTQYF.

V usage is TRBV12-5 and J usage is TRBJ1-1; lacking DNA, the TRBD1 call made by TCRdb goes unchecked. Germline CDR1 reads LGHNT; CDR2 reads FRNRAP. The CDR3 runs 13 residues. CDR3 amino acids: CASGFVGDTEAFF.

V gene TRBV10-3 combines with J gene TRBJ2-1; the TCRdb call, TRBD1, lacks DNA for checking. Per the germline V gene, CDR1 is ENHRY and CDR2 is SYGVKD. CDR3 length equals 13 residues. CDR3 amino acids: CAISSPPGEEQFF.